This T cell receptor beta chain was sequenced for a study of T cell responses to AZD1222 COVID-19 vaccine. Study-wide context: Pooling was applied to second doses at about 4 or about 12 weeks. Study-wide findings and caveats: Vaccine-related CD4 TCRs covered spike, predominating at 160-218 and 743-854. When two AZD1222 doses had been given, Spike-specific TCR breadth and depth rose. The donor cohort was predominantly white British with a female majority, and clonal diversity may have been underestimated.

Method: immunoSEQ multiplex PCR; TCRdb's copy keeps in-frame clones and lacks some. Of about 130,000 clones listed, 84% are singletons. Germline CDR1 reads KGHDR; CDR2 reads SFDVKD. The V gene lost 10 bases and the J gene lost 1 base, with 8 bases spanning the gap. The CDR3 length is 12 residues. With respect to this clone: Antigen specificity is unknown.

The sample in question was peripheral blood, obtained on day 0 of AZD1222 vaccination. This chain connects TRBV24-1 to TRBJ2-3, with D possibly being TRBD2 (6 bases). The receptor was derived from an adult in good health. In DNA, the CDR3 is TGTGCCACTGGAGGGGGCACAGATACGCAGTATTTT. Translated, it gives CATGGGTDTQYF.